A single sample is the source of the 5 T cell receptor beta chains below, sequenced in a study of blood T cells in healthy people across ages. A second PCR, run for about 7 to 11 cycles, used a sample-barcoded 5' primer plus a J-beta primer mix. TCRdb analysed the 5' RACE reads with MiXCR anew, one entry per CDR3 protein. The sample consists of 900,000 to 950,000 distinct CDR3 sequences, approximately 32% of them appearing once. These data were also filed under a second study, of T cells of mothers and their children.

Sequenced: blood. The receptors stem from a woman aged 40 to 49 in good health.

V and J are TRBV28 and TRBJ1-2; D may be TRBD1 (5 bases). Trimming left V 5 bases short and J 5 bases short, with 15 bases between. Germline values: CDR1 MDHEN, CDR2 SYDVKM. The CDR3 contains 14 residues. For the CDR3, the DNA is TGTGCCAGCAGTATCGAAAGGGGATTATATGGCTACACCTTC. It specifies CASSIERGLYGYTF.

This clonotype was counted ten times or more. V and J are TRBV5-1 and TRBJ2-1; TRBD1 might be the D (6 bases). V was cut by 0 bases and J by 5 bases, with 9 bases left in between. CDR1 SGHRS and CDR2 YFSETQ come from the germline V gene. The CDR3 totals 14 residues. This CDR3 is CASSLGQDNNEQFF. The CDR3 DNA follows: TGCGCCAGCAGCTTGGGACAGGACAACAATGAGCAGTTCTTC.

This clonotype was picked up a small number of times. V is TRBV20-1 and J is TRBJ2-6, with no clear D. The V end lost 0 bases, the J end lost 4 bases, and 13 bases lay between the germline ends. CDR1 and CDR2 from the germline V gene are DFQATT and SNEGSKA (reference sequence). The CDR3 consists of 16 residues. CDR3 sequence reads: CSAREPDGPGANVLTF. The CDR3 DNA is TGCAGTGCTAGAGAACCTGACGGGCCGGGGGCCAACGTCCTGACTTTC.

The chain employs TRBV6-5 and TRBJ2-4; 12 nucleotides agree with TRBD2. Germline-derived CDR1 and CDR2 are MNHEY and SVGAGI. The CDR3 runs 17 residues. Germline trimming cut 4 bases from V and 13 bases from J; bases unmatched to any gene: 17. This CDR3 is CASSWGLAGGRANEQYF. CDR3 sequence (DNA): TGTGCCAGCAGTTGGGGACTAGCGGGCGGCAGGGCCAATGAGCAGTACTTC.

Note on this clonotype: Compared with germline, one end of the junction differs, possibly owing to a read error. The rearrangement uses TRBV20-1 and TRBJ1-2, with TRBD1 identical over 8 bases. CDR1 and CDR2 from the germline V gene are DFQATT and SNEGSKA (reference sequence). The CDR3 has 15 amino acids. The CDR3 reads CSARGAGGSDYDYTF. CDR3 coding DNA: TGCAGTGCCAGAGGGGCAGGGGGCTCCGACTATGACTACACCTTC.